This T cell receptor beta chain was sequenced in a study of blood T cell repertoires in COVID-19. In germline, CDR1 is SEHNR, CDR2 FQNEAQ (reference sequence). The CDR3 has 12 amino acids. Trimming removed 5 bases at V and 2 bases at J, with 7 bases between. Original methodology: Reference gene primers were amplified, and this amplification served to estimate nucleated cell counts. Produced via immunoSEQ multiplex PCR; TCRdb's table is partial and in-frame only. That table is the source of V, J and clone size, and D and trimming were worked out from the DNA. The sample consists of roughly 66,000 clones, 82% of them appearing once.

This chain connects TRBV7-9 to TRBJ2-7; D is uncertain. The sample comprised peripheral blood. This sequence originates from a man in his sixties with acute or convalescent COVID-19. CDR3 residues: CASSPNPYEQYF. The CDR3 DNA reads as TGTGCCAGCAGCCCCAATCCCTACGAGCAGTACTTC.